Below are 16 T cell receptor beta chains sequenced from a single sample in a study of CD8 T cells in ankylosing spondylitis. Their recognized antigens are unknown. Points from the study as a whole: Blood of patients with ankylosing spondylitis appeared to be characterized by a TCR beta motif of seven or eight highly homologous variants.

TCRdb called the 5' RACE reads again in MiXCR, with one record for every CDR3 protein. This table holds 400,000 to 450,000 distinct CDR3 sequences, approximately 17% found once. The sequencing input was blood, either unsorted or a sorted T cell fraction (not recorded which). These receptors came from a male donor with ankylosing spondylitis.

V is TRBV20-1 and J is TRBJ1-2, with TRBD1 matching over 9 bases. This CDR3 has 14 residues. The trim removed 5 bases at V and 3 bases at J, leaving 7 bases unmatched. The germline V gene encodes CDR1 DFQATT and CDR2 SNEGSKA (reference sequence). The CDR3 DNA reads as TGCAGTGCTTCCGACAGGGGGTTTGACTATGGCTACACCTTC. Amino acids: CSASDRGFDYGYTF.

A remark on this clonotype: A read error may produce the germline difference seen at one junction end. The rearrangement links TRBV7-2 to TRBJ2-4; tentative D call: TRBD2 (5 bases). CDR1 is SGHTA, CDR2 FQGNSA, per germline. The length of the CDR3 is 14 residues. CDR3: CASSLGLAENIQYF. The CDR3 coding sequence is TGTGCCAGCAGCTTAGGGCTAGCCGAAAACATTCAGTACTTC.

This clonotype was seen a few times. The CDR3 coding sequence is TGCGCCAGCAGCTTGGACATCTCTGGAAACACCATATATTTT. Translation gives CASSLDISGNTIYF. The chain couples TRBV5-1 to TRBJ1-3; D remains unclear. Germline CDR1 and CDR2: SGHRS and YFSETQ. V lost 0 bases, J lost 0 bases, and 4 bases lay in between. The CDR3 sequence is 14 residues long. Full variable domain (outside the CDR3, taken from reference TRBV5-1 and TRBJ1-3): KAGVTQTPRYLIKTRGQQVTLSCSPISGHRSVSWYQQTPGQGLQFLFEYFSETQRNKGNFPGRFSGRQFSNSRSEMNVSTLELGDSALYLCASSLDISGNTIYFGEGSWLTVV.

The chain combines TRBV7-2 with TRBJ2-3; tentatively, D is TRBD1 (5 bases). CDR1 and CDR2 from the germline V gene are SGHTA and FQGNSA. CDR3 size: 14 residues. V was cut by 4 bases and J by 6 bases, with 14 bases left in between. DNA of the CDR3: TGTGCCAGCAGCTCGGGCCAGGGTATGGATACGCAGTATTTT. Protein product: CASSSGQGMDTQYF.

This clonotype was detected once. Compared with germline, one end of the junction differs, possibly owing to a read error. The rearrangement uses TRBV28 and TRBJ1-5; D perhaps matches TRBD1 (6 bases). The CDR3 runs 15 residues. CDR1 and CDR2 (germline): MDHEN, SYDVKM. The CDR3 DNA follows: TGTGCCAGCAGTCCCCTGAGCACAGGGAATCGGCCCCAGCATTTT. Translating it yields CASSPLSTGNRPQHF.

The chain combines TRBV7-8 with TRBJ1-4; weak D call: TRBD1 (5 bases). Germline CDR1 reads SGHVS; CDR2 reads FQNEAQ. V was cut by 5 bases and J by 6 bases, with 19 bases left in between. The CDR3 spans 16 residues. The CDR3 protein is CASSPQLGRRDEKLFF. Written as DNA, the CDR3 is TGTGCCAGCAGCCCACAGTTGGGGCGTCGGGATGAAAAACTGTTTTTT.

This rearrangement joins TRBV10-3 to TRBJ1-5; a possible D gene is TRBD1 (6 bases). V lost 3 bases and J lost 7, with 13 bases in between. The germline CDR1 and CDR2 sequences are ENHRY and SYGVKD. CDR3 length equals 14 residues. CDR3 loop: CAISEGGGLQPQHF. CDR3 DNA sequence: TGTGCCATCAGTGAAGGAGGGGGTTTACAGCCCCAGCATTTT.

Only a few counts were recorded for this clonotype. This chain connects TRBV7-2 to TRBJ1-1; maybe TRBD1 (6 bases). The CDR3 is made up of 15 amino acids. Trimming removed 5 bases from V and 0 bases from J, with 13 bases in between. In germline, CDR1 is SGHTA, CDR2 FQGNSA. The CDR3 DNA reads as TGTGCCAGCAGCCACGGACAGAAAATGAACACTGAAGCTTTCTTT. It encodes CASSHGQKMNTEAFF.

The rearrangement links TRBV2 to TRBJ2-1; D not certain. The CDR3 contains 12 residues. Trimming pared 6 bases from V and 9 bases from J, leaving 12 bases between. From germline, CDR1 is SNHLY and CDR2 FYNNEI. CDR3 protein: CASSLDQTEQFF. CDR3 bases: TGTGCCAGCAGCCTGGACCAAACTGAGCAGTTCTTC.

V and J are TRBV9 and TRBJ2-1; D might be TRBD1 (5 bases). Germline V gene lookup returns CDR1 SGDLS and CDR2 YYNGEE. The CDR3 is 15 amino acids. Trimming cost V 0 bases and J 7 bases, with 14 bases left between them. CDR3 protein: CASSVGGPKGNEQFF. The DNA for the CDR3 is TGTGCCAGCAGCGTAGGCGGTCCTAAGGGGAATGAGCAGTTCTTC.

This clonotype was seen only a few times. The gene calls are TRBV4-1 and TRBJ1-3; no firm D call. CDR1 and CDR2 (germline): MGHRA, YSYEKL. V dropped 1 base and J dropped 0 bases, with 10 bases sitting between them. The CDR3 is made up of 16 amino acids. DNA of the CDR3: TGCGCCAGCAGCCAAGTTGAGGGATACTCTGGAAACACCATATATTTT. Protein: CASSQVEGYSGNTIYF.

A few counts support this clonotype. This sequence joins TRBV20-1 and TRBJ1-4; D perhaps matches TRBD1 (6 bases). This CDR3 has 14 amino acids. V shed 2 bases and J shed 6 bases, with 13 bases lying between them. In germline, CDR1 is DFQATT, CDR2 SNEGSKA (reference sequence). The chain's CDR3 is CSARWGGPHEKLFF. The CDR3 DNA follows: TGCAGTGCTAGATGGGGGGGGCCCCATGAAAAACTGTTTTTT.

The chain is built from TRBV2 and TRBJ2-7; D is possibly TRBD1 (5 bases). Germline V CDR1 and CDR2: SNHLY, FYNNEI. The ends were cut back, 6 bases at V and 5 bases at J, with 11 bases in the middle. The CDR3 sequence is 12 residues long. This CDR3 is CASRQGLDEQYF. DNA for the CDR3: TGTGCCAGCAGGCAGGGCTTAGACGAGCAGTACTTC. Looking up the rest from reference TRBV2 and TRBJ2-7 gives the full variable domain: EPEVTQTPSHQVTQMGQEVILRCVPISNHLYFYWYRQILGQKVEFLVSFYNNEISEKSEIFDDQFSVERPDGSNFTLKIRSTKLEDSAMYFCASRQGLDEQYFGPGTRLTVT.

Only a few counts were recorded for this clonotype. V usage is TRBV11-2 and J usage is TRBJ2-3; D is possibly TRBD1 (6 bases). Trimming stripped 5 bases from V and 2 bases from J, with 26 bases between. Germline V CDR1 and CDR2: SGHAT, FQNNGV. The CDR3 runs to 19 residues. The CDR3 sequence is CASSSRPAGTRTYTDTQYF. The DNA for the CDR3 is TGTGCCAGCAGCAGCCGTCCCGCCGGGACACGGACTTACACAGATACGCAGTATTTT.

The chain joins TRBV20-1 to TRBJ2-2; no firm D call. V was clipped by 7 bases and J by 6 bases, with 24 bases between them. Germline V lookup: CDR1 DFQATT, CDR2 SNEGSKA (reference sequence). The CDR3 covers 16 residues. The CDR3, as DNA: TGCAGTGACGTCTCCTCTAAAAGAGTCTTACCCGGGGAGCTGTTTTTT. Translated: CSDVSSKRVLPGELFF.

This chain joins TRBV5-5 and TRBJ1-5, with 9 bases matching TRBD1. V dropped 3 bases and J dropped 2; count of bases not matched to a gene: 3. Germline CDR1 and CDR2: SGHKS and YYEKEE (reference sequence). This CDR3 comprises 15 residues. The CDR3 DNA reads TGTGCCAGCAGCTCGGACAGGGGAGGCAATCAGCCCCAGCATTTT. Translated, it gives CASSSDRGGNQPQHF.